This entry lists 28 T cell receptor beta chains sequenced from one sample in a study of shared clonotypes between healthy human individuals. Clones were sequenced by immunoSEQ multiplex PCR, and TCRdb holds only the in-frame ones, with some missing. This table has roughly 1.5 million clones, approximately 98% appearing once. The specimen sequenced was naive CD4+ T cells sorted from blood. Subset denoted: CD45RA+ positively selected. All receptors come from a young man in good health.

The V call is TRBV30, the J call TRBJ1-1; D unresolved. Trimming removed 5 bases from V and 4 bases from J, with 17 bases in between. Germline V gene sequence: CDR1 GTSNPN, CDR2 SVGIG (reference sequence). The CDR3 length is 14 residues. The CDR3 sequence: CAWEQWAVGTEAFF. CDR3 in DNA: TGTGCCTGGGAACAGTGGGCCGTCGGCACTGAAGCTTTCTTT. The variable domain in full, completed from reference TRBV30 and TRBJ1-1, reads SQTIHQWPATLVQPVGSPLSLECTVEGTSNPNLYWYRQAAGRGLQLLFYSVGIGQISSEVPQNLSASRPQDRQFILSSKKLLLSDSGFYLCAWEQWAVGTEAFFGQGTRLTVV.

The chain has TRBV29-1 and TRBJ1-1, with TRBD1 as a possible D gene (6 bases). CDR1 is SQVTM, CDR2 ANQGSEA, per germline. The CDR3 covers 13 residues. V lost 4 bases and J 0 bases, leaving 9 bases between the germline ends. CDR3 bases: TGCAGCGTTGGACAGGCCCTGAACACTGAAGCTTTCTTT. The encoded protein is CSVGQALNTEAFF.

The rearrangement uses TRBV7-2 and TRBJ2-7; D unclear. The CDR3 runs to 14 residues. Germline V gene data show CDR1 as SGHTA and CDR2 as FQGNSA. V lost 1 base and J 3 bases, leaving 10 bases between the germline ends. The CDR3 DNA reads TGTGCCAGCAGCTTAGGGTTTGTCAACTACGAGCAGTACTTC. This translates into CASSLGFVNYEQYF.

The chain recombines TRBV7-8 with TRBJ2-1, with a tentative D call TRBD2 (6 bases). Germline V lookup: CDR1 SGHVS, CDR2 FQNEAQ. This CDR3 has 17 amino acids. V was shortened by 5 bases and J by 3 bases, with 20 bases between the two germline ends. CDR3: CASSPTHAGLYYNEQFF. DNA of the CDR3: TGTGCCAGCAGCCCTACTCACGCGGGACTGTACTACAATGAGCAGTTCTTC.

J is TRBJ2-7 and V is TRBV19, with 8 bases that match TRBD2. CDR1 LNHDA and CDR2 SQIVND come from the germline V gene (reference sequence). This CDR3 is built from 15 residues. Germline trimming cut 5 bases from V and 3 bases from J; bases unmatched to any gene: 9. CDR3 in DNA: TGTGCCAGTAGTTTTACGATTGGGACTAGCTACGAGCAGTACTTC. Translating it yields CASSFTIGTSYEQYF. The whole variable domain, remainder taken from reference TRBV19 and TRBJ2-7, is DGGITQSPKYLFRKEGQNVTLSCEQNLNHDAMYWYRQDPGQGLRLIYYSQIVNDFQKGDIAEGYSVSREKKESFPLTVTSAQKNPTAFYLCASSFTIGTSYEQYFGPGTRLTVT.

The V gene is TRBV19, the J gene TRBJ2-7; D perhaps matches TRBD2 (5 bases). The germline gives CDR1 LNHDA, CDR2 SQIVND (reference sequence). Trimming took off 6 bases at V and 5 bases at J, with 14 bases between the two ends. This CDR3 contains 13 residues. The CDR3 spells CASRRTGSHEQYF. CDR3 in DNA: TGTGCCAGTAGGAGGACTGGTAGCCACGAGCAGTACTTC.

The chain employs TRBV4-3 and TRBJ2-1; 8 bases are shared with TRBD1. Germline loops: CDR1 LGHNA, CDR2 YSLEER. The length of the CDR3 is 14 residues. The ends lost 2 bases at V and 8 bases at J; junction bases unmatched: 5. The CDR3: CASSQSARGHEQFF. The CDR3 coding sequence is TGCGCCAGCAGCCAATCTGCCAGGGGGCATGAGCAGTTCTTC.

The chain uses TRBV25-1 and TRBJ1-1; possible D gene TRBD1, 6 bases. Trimming removed 7 bases from V and 1 base from J, with 13 bases in between. The CDR3 loop spans 14 amino acids. The germline V gene encodes CDR1 MGHDK and CDR2 SYGVNS. In nucleotides, the CDR3 is TGTGCCAGCAATAGGGCAGGGGCGAACACTGAAGCTTTCTTT. Translation: CASNRAGANTEAFF. The variable domain in full, with the rest retrieved from reference TRBV25-1 and TRBJ1-1, is EADIYQTPRYLVIGTGKKITLECSQTMGHDKMYWYQQDPGMELHLIHYSYGVNSTEKGDLSSESTVSRIRTEHFPLTLESARPSHTSQYLCASNRAGANTEAFFGQGTRLTVV.

The V and J genes are TRBV7-2 and TRBJ2-7; D may be TRBD1 (5 bases). Germline CDR1 SGHTA, CDR2 FQGNSA. Trimming left V 1 base short and J 2 bases short, with 9 bases between. The CDR3 covers 14 residues. Written as DNA, the CDR3 is TGTGCCAGCAGCTTAGTCAGGGCTACCTACGAGCAGTACTTC. Amino acids: CASSLVRATYEQYF.

The chain links TRBV14 to TRBJ1-1, with D possibly TRBD1 on 5 matching bases. Trimming stripped 1 base from V and 4 bases from J, with 13 bases between. The germline CDR1 and CDR2 sequences are SGHDN and FVKESK. The CDR3 is 15 amino acids. CDR3: CASSQVAGRITEAFF. DNA for the CDR3: TGTGCCAGCAGCCAAGTCGCAGGGAGGATCACTGAAGCTTTCTTT.

The rearrangement uses TRBV28 and TRBJ1-2; D remains ambiguous. The CDR3 is made up of 14 amino acids. CDR1 is MDHEN and CDR2 is SYDVKM in the germline V gene. Trimming removed 2 bases at V and 4 bases at J, with 11 bases between. CDR3 sequence (DNA): TGTGCCAGCAGTTTAGTAGGCCGGTTCTATGGCTACACCTTC. It encodes CASSLVGRFYGYTF.

A word on this clone: Other nucleotide sequences from this sample produce the same CDR3. V and J are TRBV28 and TRBJ1-2; 8 nucleotides match TRBD1. Germline CDR1 reads MDHEN; CDR2 reads SYDVKM. The CDR3 has 13 residues. Trimming at V came to 6 bases and at J to 3 bases, leaving 3 bases not matched to a gene. CDR3 nucleotide sequence: TGTGCCAGCAGCCTGGACAGGGACTATGGCTACACCTTC. It codes for CASSLDRDYGYTF.

The gene calls are TRBV9 and TRBJ2-1; 7 bases line up with TRBD2. Germline lookup yields CDR1 SGDLS and CDR2 YYNGEE. CDR3 length: 16 amino acids. V lost 3 bases to trimming and J lost 0 bases; unmatched junction nucleotides: 6. The CDR3 sequence: CASSATSVSSYNEQFF. The DNA of the CDR3 is TGTGCCAGCAGCGCTACTAGCGTGAGCTCCTACAATGAGCAGTTCTTC.

The V gene is TRBV6-4, the J gene TRBJ2-7; 14 nucleotides align to TRBD2. V gave up 6 bases and J gave up 5 bases; unmatched junction bases: 21. This CDR3 has 20 amino acids. Looked up from germline, CDR1 is MRHNA and CDR2 is SNTAGT. CDR3 DNA sequence: TGTGCCAGCAGGGCGTCCAGGGGACTAGCGGGAGAAGGGTACGTCCACGAGCAGTACTTC. This translates into CASRASRGLAGEGYVHEQYF.

The rearrangement joins TRBV28 to TRBJ1-2; D gene uncertain. Trimming pared 1 base from V and 5 bases from J, leaving 5 bases between. Looked up from germline, CDR1 is MDHEN and CDR2 is SYDVKM. The CDR3 loop spans 12 amino acids. Written as DNA, the CDR3 is TGTGCCAGCAGTTTATTTCCTTATGGCTACACCTTC. Its protein product is CASSLFPYGYTF.

The chain couples TRBV4-3 to TRBJ2-7; 7 nucleotides match TRBD2. CDR3 length: 16 amino acids. Germline CDR1 reads LGHNA; CDR2 reads YSLEER. Trimming removed 6 bases from V and 3 bases from J; junction bases left unmatched: 14. CDR3 region: CASRKVLGGSGYEQYF. The CDR3 DNA sequence: TGCGCCAGCAGAAAAGTTTTGGGAGGGTCGGGCTACGAGCAGTACTTC.

The chain employs TRBV27 and TRBJ2-1; D possibly corresponds to TRBD1 (5 bases). The CDR3 loop spans 14 amino acids. Between the trimmed V and J ends, which lost 6 bases and 9 bases, there was a span of 18 bases. Germline-derived CDR1 and CDR2 are MNHEY and SMNVEV (reference sequence). CDR3: CASSYRAGWVEQFF. Here the CDR3 DNA reads TGTGCCAGCAGCTATAGGGCAGGGTGGGTTGAGCAGTTCTTC.

The V call is TRBV28, the J call TRBJ2-7; unclear D gene. Germline V gene sequence: CDR1 MDHEN, CDR2 SYDVKM. V lost 4 bases to trimming and J lost 4 bases, with 11 bases between them. This CDR3 has 13 residues. As DNA, the CDR3 is TGTGCCAGCAGTTCGACCCCCGGTTACGAGCAGTACTTC. Amino acid sequence: CASSSTPGYEQYF.

V is TRBV11-2 and J is TRBJ2-3, with 7 nucleotides matching TRBD2. The CDR3 length is 17 residues. The trim removed 3 bases at V and 0 bases at J, leaving 9 bases unmatched. In germline, CDR1 is SGHAT, CDR2 FQNNGV. Here the CDR3 DNA reads TGTGCCAGCAGCTTTATCCGAAGCGGGGATAGCACAGATACGCAGTATTTT. It translates to CASSFIRSGDSTDTQYF.

The chain recombines TRBV9 with TRBJ2-1; maybe TRBD1 (6 bases). This CDR3 is built from 20 residues. The V end was cut by 0 bases, the J end by 0 bases, with 22 bases between. The germline V gene has CDR1 SGDLS and CDR2 YYNGEE. The CDR3 loop is CASSVAATPLTGNSYNEQFF. CDR3 bases: TGTGCCAGCAGCGTAGCTGCTACTCCCCTTACAGGGAACTCCTACAATGAGCAGTTCTTC.

This chain joins TRBV10-1 and TRBJ1-1; weak D call: TRBD1 (5 bases). The germline CDR1 and CDR2 sequences are WNHNN and SYGVQD (reference sequence). The CDR3 is 14 amino acids. V shed 6 bases and J shed 4 bases, with 15 bases lying between them. This CDR3 is CASRRDGMSTEAFF. The CDR3 DNA sequence: TGCGCCAGCAGGAGGGACGGAATGAGCACTGAAGCTTTCTTT.

A single count supports this clone. V usage is TRBV29-1 and J usage is TRBJ2-3; maybe TRBD2 (5 bases). Germline assignment: CDR1 SQVTM and CDR2 ANQGSEA. Trimming stripped 7 bases from V and 2 bases from J, with 10 bases between. This CDR3 is built from 12 residues. In nucleotides, the CDR3 is TGCAGCGCCCTCGGGAACACAGATACGCAGTATTTT. As protein: CSALGNTDTQYF.

This clone was counted once. This chain links TRBV4-3 with TRBJ2-3; D possibly corresponds to TRBD2 (6 bases). Trimming stripped 0 bases from V and 7 bases from J, with 17 bases between. Germline V lookup: CDR1 LGHNA, CDR2 YSLEER. The CDR3 is 16 amino acids. The CDR3 reads CASSQESGEGSNTQYF. Here the CDR3 DNA reads TGCGCCAGCAGCCAAGAGTCGGGAGAGGGCTCCAATACGCAGTATTTT.

J is TRBJ1-1 and V is TRBV5-6; D uncertain. The germline V and J ends were trimmed by 4 bases and 1 base, with 8 bases remaining between them. This CDR3 contains 13 residues. Germline V gives CDR1 SGHDT, CDR2 YYEEEE. The CDR3 is CASSVSRNTEAFF. CDR3 in DNA: TGTGCCAGCAGCGTGTCAAGGAACACTGAAGCTTTCTTT.

The chain joins TRBV28 to TRBJ2-7, with D perhaps matching TRBD2 (5 bases). CDR1 MDHEN and CDR2 SYDVKM come from the germline V gene. This CDR3 has 14 amino acids. V was trimmed by 10 bases and J by 4 bases, leaving 20 bases between them. The CDR3 reads CATATPQRSYEQYF. CDR3 nucleotides: TGTGCCACCGCCACCCCCCAGCGGAGTTACGAGCAGTACTTC.

To note about this clone: In the same sample, other DNA sequences code for this CDR3. The chain carries TRBV10-3 and TRBJ1-1; D remains unclear. V lost 0 bases to trimming and J lost 1 base, with 6 bases between them. Germline CDR1 and CDR2: ENHRY and SYGVKD. CDR3 length: 14 residues. The CDR3 spells CAISESYGNTEAFF. CDR3 nucleotides: TGTGCCATCAGTGAGTCCTACGGGAACACTGAAGCTTTCTTT.

The rearrangement joins TRBV11-3 to TRBJ2-7; D is perhaps TRBD2 (5 bases). V lost 1 base and J lost 3, with 7 bases in between. The CDR3 contains 13 residues. Germline V gene sequence: CDR1 SGHNT, CDR2 YENEEA. The CDR3 DNA reads as TGTGCCAGCAGCTTAGGAGCGGACTACGAGCAGTACTTC. Translation gives CASSLGADYEQYF.

This chain joins TRBV6-6 and TRBJ2-7; D not resolved. V was clipped by 6 bases and J by 7 bases, with 10 bases between them. The CDR3 sequence is 11 residues long. Germline V gene data show CDR1 as MNHNY and CDR2 as SVGAGI (reference sequence). The chain's CDR3 is CASRNAVEQYF. CDR3 sequence (DNA): TGTGCCAGCAGAAACGCGGTTGAGCAGTACTTC.